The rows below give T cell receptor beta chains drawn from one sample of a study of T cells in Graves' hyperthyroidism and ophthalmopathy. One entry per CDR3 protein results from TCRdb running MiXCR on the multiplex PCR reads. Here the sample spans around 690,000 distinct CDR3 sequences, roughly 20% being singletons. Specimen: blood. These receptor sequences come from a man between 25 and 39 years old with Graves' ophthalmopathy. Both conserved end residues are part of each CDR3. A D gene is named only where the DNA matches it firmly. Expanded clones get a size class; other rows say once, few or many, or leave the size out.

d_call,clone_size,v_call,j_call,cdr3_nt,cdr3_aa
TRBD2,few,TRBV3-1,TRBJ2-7,TGTGCCAGCAGCCAAGAAAGTGCTAGCGGGAGTTACGAGCAGTACTTC,CASSQESASGSYEQYF
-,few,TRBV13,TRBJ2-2,TGTGCCAGCACGGGGAAGAACACCGGGGAGCTGTTTTTT,CASTGKNTGELFF
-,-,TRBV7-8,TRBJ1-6,TGTGCCAGCAGCCCCAACGAGGGGGTGCATTGGCCCCTCCACTTT,CASSPNEGVHWPLHF
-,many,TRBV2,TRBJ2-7,TGTGCCAGTGCACGGGGCGAAACCTACGAGCAGTACTTC,CASARGETYEQYF
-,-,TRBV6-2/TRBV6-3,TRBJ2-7,TGTGCCAGCAGTTACAGCAGCTTCTACGAGCAGTACTTC,CASSYSSFYEQYF
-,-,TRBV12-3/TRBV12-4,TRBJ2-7,TGTGCCAGCAGTTTAGGGGGGCTTGAGCAGTACTTC,CASSLGGLEQYF
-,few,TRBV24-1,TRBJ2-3,TGTGCCACCAGTGATTACGGGATCGGGCCGAGCACAGATACGCAGTATTTT,CATSDYGIGPSTDTQYF
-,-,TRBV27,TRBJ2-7,TGTGCCAGCAGTTCCGAAAGTACCTACGAGCAGTACTTC,CASSSESTYEQYF
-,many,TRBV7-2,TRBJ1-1,TGTGCCAGTAACAGGGATAGGAACACTGAAGCTTTCTTT,CASNRDRNTEAFF
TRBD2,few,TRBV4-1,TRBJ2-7,TGCGCCAGCACCTCACGAACTAGCGGCCCCTACGAGCAGTACTTC,CASTSRTSGPYEQYF
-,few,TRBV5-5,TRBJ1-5,TGTGCCAGCAGCTTGGCCTCACGCGGAGGCGGCAATCAGCCCCAGCATTTT,CASSLASRGGGNQPQHF
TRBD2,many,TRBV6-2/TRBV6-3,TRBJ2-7,TGTGCCAGCAGTCGCATTCTAGCGGGACTGACCTACGAGCAGTACTTC,CASSRILAGLTYEQYF
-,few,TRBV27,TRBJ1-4,TGTGCCAGCAGTTTATCGGCTGACCTCCAAGTACTGTTTTTT,CASSLSADLQVLFF
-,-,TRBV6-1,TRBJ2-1,TGTGCCAGCAGCCCCGAGCTTGATGAGCAGTTCTTC,CASSPELDEQFF
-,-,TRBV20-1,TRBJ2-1,TGCAGTGCTCAAAGACTAGTGTTCGATGAGCAGTTCTTC,CSAQRLVFDEQFF
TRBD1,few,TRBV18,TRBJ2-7,TGTGCCAGCTCACCAGACAGGGGCGTCACCTACGAGCAGTACTTC,CASSPDRGVTYEQYF
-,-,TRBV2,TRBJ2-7,TGTGCCAGCACATGGGCAGGGAGTAACGAGCAGTACTTC,CASTWAGSNEQYF
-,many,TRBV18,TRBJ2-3,TGTGCCAGCTCACCACCGGGACACAGCACAGATACGCAGTATTTT,CASSPPGHSTDTQYF
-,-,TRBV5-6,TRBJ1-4,TGTGCCAGCAGCCCTTGGACAGTTAATGAAAAACTGTTTTTT,CASSPWTVNEKLFF
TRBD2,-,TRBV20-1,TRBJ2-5,TGCAGTGCTAACTTAGCGGGAGGGTCAGAGACCCAGTACTTC,CSANLAGGSETQYF
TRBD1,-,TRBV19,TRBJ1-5,TGTGCCAGTAGTACCCTGACAGGGGGCAATCAGCCCCAGCATTTT,CASSTLTGGNQPQHF
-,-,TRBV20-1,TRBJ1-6,TGCAGTGCCAGTCGGGAGACTAAAAATTCACCCCTCCACTTT,CSASRETKNSPLHF
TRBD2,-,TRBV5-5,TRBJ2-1,TGTGCCAGCAGCCCGTGGATGGGGCGGGAGATGTATGAGCAGTTCTTC,CASSPWMGREMYEQFF
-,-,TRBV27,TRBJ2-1,TGTGCCAGCAGTTTAACGACGGGATTGACCTACGAGCAGTTCTTC,CASSLTTGLTYEQFF
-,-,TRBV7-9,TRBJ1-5,TGTGCCAGCAGCGACGACAGGACGCCCCAGCATTTT,CASSDDRTPQHF
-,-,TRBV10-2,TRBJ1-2,TGCGCCAGCAGCGAGCAAGACTATGGCTACACCTTC,CASSEQDYGYTF
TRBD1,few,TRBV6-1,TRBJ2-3,TGTGCCAGCAGTGAAAGACAGGGTCGCTCAGATACGCAGTATTTT,CASSERQGRSDTQYF
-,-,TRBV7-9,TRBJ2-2,TGTGCCAGCAGCCCCAAAAGGGAGGGGGCTCTCACCGGGGAGCTGTTTTTT,CASSPKREGALTGELFF
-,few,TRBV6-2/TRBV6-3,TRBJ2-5,TGTGCCAGCATAGGGCCCCGAGGGACCCAGTACTTC,CASIGPRGTQYF
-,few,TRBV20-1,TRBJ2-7,TGCAGTGCTCTCCAGAGCTACGAGCAGTACTTC,CSALQSYEQYF
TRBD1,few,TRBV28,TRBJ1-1,TGTGCCATTAAGACAGGGGGCTTGATGAACACTGAAGCTTTCTTT,CAIKTGGLMNTEAFF
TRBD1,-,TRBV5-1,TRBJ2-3,TGCGCCAGCAGCCTGACAGGGATCGCAGATACGCAGTATTTT,CASSLTGIADTQYF
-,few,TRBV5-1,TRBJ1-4,TGCGCCAGCAGCTTACGGGATCCTAATGAAAAACTGTTTTTT,CASSLRDPNEKLFF
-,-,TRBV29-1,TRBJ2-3,TGCAGCGTTGAAGTTCTACACGGAGATACGCAGTATTTT,CSVEVLHGDTQYF
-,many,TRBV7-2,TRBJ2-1,TGTGCCAGCAGCTTTAGCGGAAAACGGAATGAGCAGTTCTTC,CASSFSGKRNEQFF
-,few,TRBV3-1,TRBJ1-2,TGTGCCAGCAGCCAGACAGACTATGGCTACACCTTC,CASSQTDYGYTF
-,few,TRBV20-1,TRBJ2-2,TGCAGTGCCGCGCCGGAGGGTCCCACCGGGGAGCTGTTTTTT,CSAAPEGPTGELFF
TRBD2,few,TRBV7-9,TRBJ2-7,TGTGCCAGCAGCTCCACACACCCGGGGGGGGGACACGAGCAGTACTTC,CASSSTHPGGGHEQYF
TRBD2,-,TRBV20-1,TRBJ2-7,TGCAGTGCCCAGTTGGTTCTTTCGGGACTAGAGATAACCTACGAGCAGTACTTC,CSAQLVLSGLEITYEQYF
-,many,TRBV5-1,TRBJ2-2,TGCGCCAGCAGCTTTTTGGCACCCGGGGAGCTGTTTTTT,CASSFLAPGELFF
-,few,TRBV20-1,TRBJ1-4,TGCAGTGCTAGAGGCCCCGGAGGAAAACTGTTTTTT,CSARGPGGKLFF
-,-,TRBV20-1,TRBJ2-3,TGCAGTGCTAGAGCCTCCAGAGGGGGTTTGGGCATCACAGATACGCAGTATTTT,CSARASRGGLGITDTQYF
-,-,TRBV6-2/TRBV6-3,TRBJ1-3,TGTGCCAGCATCGGTACCCGGCAGAACCCTACCACCATATATTTT,CASIGTRQNPTTIYF
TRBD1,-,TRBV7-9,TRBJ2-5,TGTGCCAGCAGCTTAGTGGGACAGGGGGCTTGGAAGACCCAGTACTTC,CASSLVGQGAWKTQYF
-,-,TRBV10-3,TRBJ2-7,TGTGCCATCAGTGAGTCGGGCAGCTCCTACGAGCAGTACTTC,CAISESGSSYEQYF
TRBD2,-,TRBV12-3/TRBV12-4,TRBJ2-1,TGTGCCAGCAGTTTACGGGCGGGAGAGGCCTACAATGAGCAGTTCTTC,CASSLRAGEAYNEQFF
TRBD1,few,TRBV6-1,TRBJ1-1,TGTGCCAGCAGTTCGACAGGGACCCCCGCCCCGGCTTTCTTT,CASSSTGTPAPAFF
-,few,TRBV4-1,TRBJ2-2,TGCGCCAGCAGCCAGGCTCTTAGCCCCGGGGAGCTGTTTTTT,CASSQALSPGELFF
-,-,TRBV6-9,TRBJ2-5,TGTGCCAGCAGTTTCCGGCGGGGCGGGGAGACCCAGCACTTC,CASSFRRGGETQHF
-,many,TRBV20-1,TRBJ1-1,TGCAGTGCTAGAGCTGACAGTCACACTGAAGCTTTCTTT,CSARADSHTEAFF
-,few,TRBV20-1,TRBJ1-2,TGCAGTGCTATTCAGGGTTATGGCTACACCTTC,CSAIQGYGYTF
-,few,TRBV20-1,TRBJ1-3,TGCAGTGTCGGAAGGGTGGCGGGAAACACCATATATTTT,CSVGRVAGNTIYF
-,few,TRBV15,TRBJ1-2,TGTGCCACCAGCAGAGACCGATCAGGAAACTATGGCTACACCTTC,CATSRDRSGNYGYTF
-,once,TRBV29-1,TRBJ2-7,TGCAGCGTTGAATTAGGCAGCTATGACCCCTACGAGCAGTACTTC,CSVELGSYDPYEQYF
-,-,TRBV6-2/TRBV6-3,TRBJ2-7,TGTGCCAGCAACGACTTCCCCTACGAGCAGTACTTC,CASNDFPYEQYF
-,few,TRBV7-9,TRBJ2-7,TGTGCCAGCAGCTTATTTGGGGGGACCAATCCGGTCGAGCAGTACTTC,CASSLFGGTNPVEQYF
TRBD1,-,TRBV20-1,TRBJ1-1,TGCAGTGCTAGGTCGGGACAGGAGAACACTGAAGCTTTCTTT,CSARSGQENTEAFF